This TCR beta chain was retrieved from a study of long-term antiretroviral therapy in people with HIV. Only United States sites treated participants with HIV. The libraries were made with immunoSEQ v3.0 at survey level. Produced via immunoSEQ multiplex PCR; TCRdb's table is partial and in-frame only. The sample records 40,000 or so clones, roughly 90% being singletons. Germline-derived CDR1 and CDR2 are SNHLY and FYNNEI. This CDR3 is 16 amino acids long. Trimming cost V 5 bases and J 3 bases, with 18 bases left between them. On this clone itself: What it binds is unknown.

Study-level points and caveats: Older ART regimens were possibly in use when the blood was collected between the mid-2000s and the late 2010s.

The TCR originated in a woman younger than 35 with HIV. This chain uses TRBV2 with TRBJ2-3; D may match TRBD1 or TRBD2 (5 bases each). The starting material was unsorted PBMCs, obtained just before starting antiretroviral therapy. In DNA, the CDR3 is TGTGCCAGCAGTTCACGGGGACGAACTGGGACAGATACGCAGTATTTT. Translating gives CASSSRGRTGTDTQYF.